These T cell receptor beta chains were read from a single sample in a study of blood T cells in healthy people across ages. TCRdb reanalysed the 5' RACE reads using MiXCR and keeps one entry per CDR3 protein. The repertoire holds some 1,800,000 distinct CDR3 sequences, 30% to 40% seen once, with approximately 22% in the top ten. Input material: blood. All receptors derive from a human donor in good health. Each CDR3 is given with its conserved first and last residue. A D gene is named only where the DNA matches it firmly. Size values are once, few and many counts, or a class for expanded clones, and some rows have none.

-,-,TRBJ1-2,TRBV6-5,TGTGCCAGCAGTTACTCTGGGGTCGGTAACTATGGCTACACCTTC,CASSYSGVGNYGYTF
-,-,TRBJ1-2,TRBV7-9,TGTGCCAGCAGCGGGAATCGGGGTAATGGCTACACCTTC,CASSGNRGNGYTF
-,few,TRBJ2-3,TRBV4-3,TGCGCCAGCAGCCATCTGGAGACTAGGAGCACAGATACGCAGTATTTT,CASSHLETRSTDTQYF
TRBD1,-,TRBJ2-7,TRBV15,TGTGCCACCAGCACTTTAGACAGGGGGCCCCCGTACGAGCAGTACTTC,CATSTLDRGPPYEQYF
TRBD1,-,TRBJ2-5,TRBV7-9,TGTTCCAGCAGCTTTTGGGGTAGGGGGCCCCAAGAGACCCAGTACTTC,CSSSFWGRGPQETQYF
TRBD1,-,TRBJ1-2,TRBV24-1,TGTGTCACGGCGACAGGGAGGGCTGCTAATGGCTACACCTTC,CVTATGRAANGYTF
-,many,TRBJ2-7,TRBV20-1,TGCAGTGCTAGAGGAGAGTTAACATACGAGCAGTACTTC,CSARGELTYEQYF
-,few,TRBJ1-1,TRBV7-2,TGTGCCAGCAGCTCCGGACATTGGAACACTGAAGCTTTCTTT,CASSSGHWNTEAFF
TRBD1,-,TRBJ1-1,TRBV7-9,TGTGCCAGCAGCTCCTTCCGGGACAGGGATAATGAAGCTTTCTTT,CASSSFRDRDNEAFF
TRBD1,few,TRBJ2-4,TRBV7-6,TGTGCCAGCAGCTTAGGTTACAGGGGCCCAGCCAAAAACATTCAGTACTTC,CASSLGYRGPAKNIQYF
-,few,TRBJ2-1,TRBV4-2,TGTGCCAGCAGCCAAGATCCGGCGGTGGGTGAGCAGTTCTTC,CASSQDPAVGEQFF
-,few,TRBJ1-6,TRBV5-4,TGTGCCAGCAGCTTGGACTCTCGGGGCGCAGGGTCACCCCTCCACTTT,CASSLDSRGAGSPLHF
-,few,TRBJ1-2,TRBV4-3,TGCGCCAGCAGCCAAGATGTAGGAGACCTTTATGGCTACACCTTC,CASSQDVGDLYGYTF
-,few,TRBJ1-1,TRBV29-1,TGCAGCGTTGAAAACAGACTGAACACTGAAGCTTTCTTT,CSVENRLNTEAFF
-,few,TRBJ2-5,TRBV11-2,TGTGCCAGCAGCCCGGACTATCCAGAGACCCAGTACTTC,CASSPDYPETQYF
TRBD2,-,TRBJ2-5,TRBV7-2,TGTGCCAGCCAGACTAGCGGGGGGTTAGAGACCCAGTACTTC,CASQTSGGLETQYF
-,-,TRBJ1-5,TRBV7-2,TGTGCCTGCAGCTTAGACAAGGGAGGGAATCAGCCCCAGCATTTT,CACSLDKGGNQPQHF
TRBD1,once,TRBJ1-2,TRBV28,TGTGCCAGCAGTTCCGGGACAGTTTGGGCCTATGGCTACACCTTC,CASSSGTVWAYGYTF
-,many,TRBJ2-7,TRBV20-1,TGCAGTGCAGACGAACAGGGAAATGTCTACGAGCAGTACTTC,CSADEQGNVYEQYF
-,-,TRBJ2-1,TRBV20-1,TGCAGTGCTAGAGGCACAGGGATGGGCGGTTCCTACAATGAGCAGTTCTTC,CSARGTGMGGSYNEQFF
-,-,TRBJ2-2,TRBV7-9,TGTGCCAGCAGCTTGGTTCGGAGGTATAGGGACCACACCGGGGAGCTGTTTTTT,CASSLVRRYRDHTGELFF
TRBD2,-,TRBJ2-1,TRBV10-3,TGTGCCAGCGAAACTAGCGGGGGGGCCAGCAATGAGCAGTTCTTC,CASETSGGASNEQFF
TRBD1,few,TRBJ2-7,TRBV28,TGTGCCAGCACCGAAACCCGGGACAGGGTTTTCTACGAGCAGTACTTC,CASTETRDRVFYEQYF
-,few,TRBJ2-1,TRBV5-1,TGCGCCAGCAGCACCGCCCCAGGGAGCGATGAGCAGTTCTTC,CASSTAPGSDEQFF
-,-,TRBJ2-7,TRBV7-2,TGTGCCAGCAGCTTAATGCCCTACGAGCAGTACTTC,CASSLMPYEQYF
-,few,TRBJ1-1,TRBV7-2,TGTGCCAGCAGCTCAGCTGTCAACGCTGAAGCTTTCTTT,CASSSAVNAEAFF
TRBD1,-,TRBJ2-1,TRBV2,TGTGCCAGCAGTGAGACAGGGGCCTACAATGAGCAGTTCTTC,CASSETGAYNEQFF
-,few,TRBJ2-7,TRBV6-2/TRBV6-3,TGTGCCAGCAGTTACGTGTTCGGCTGGACAGAGACATACGAGCAGTACTTC,CASSYVFGWTETYEQYF
TRBD1,-,TRBJ1-2,TRBV24-1,TGTGCCACCAGTGAGACGGGACAGTTCGGCTACACCTTC,CATSETGQFGYTF
-,many,TRBJ2-1,TRBV18,TGTGCCAGCTCACCAGAGGGGAGCTCCTACAATGAGCAGTTCTTC,CASSPEGSSYNEQFF
TRBD2,-,TRBJ2-3,TRBV11-2,TGTGCCAGCAGCCCGACCCCTAGCGGGAGCCGCACAGATACGCAGTATTTT,CASSPTPSGSRTDTQYF
-,few,TRBJ2-1,TRBV6-2/TRBV6-3,TGTGCCAGCAGTTACACACTTGAGGGGGATGAGCAGTTCTTC,CASSYTLEGDEQFF
TRBD1,-,TRBJ1-2,TRBV27,TGTGCCAGCAGTTGGACAGGGAGGAGGTATGGCTACACCTTC,CASSWTGRRYGYTF
-,few,TRBJ2-1,TRBV24-1,TGTGCCACCAGTGATTTGGCGGGGCCACCCAATGAGCAGTTCTTC,CATSDLAGPPNEQFF
TRBD1,few,TRBJ1-2,TRBV7-2,TGTGCCAGCAGTCGGTCGACAGGGGGATATGGGTATGGCTACACCTTC,CASSRSTGGYGYGYTF
-,-,TRBJ1-1,TRBV29-1,TGCAGCGCTGAGACAGATGAAGCTTTCTTT,CSAETDEAFF
-,-,TRBJ1-5,TRBV4-1,TGCGCCAGCAGCCCGCGGGGCCGGAACAATCAGCCCCAGCATTTT,CASSPRGRNNQPQHF